This T cell receptor beta chain is from a study of blood T cell repertoires in COVID-19. Assay used: immunoSEQ multiplex PCR; TCRdb lists only in-frame clones, some missing. The sample records about 220,000 clones, roughly 90% being singletons. The V and J ends lost 5 bases and 5 bases respectively, with 11 bases between them. CDR3 length equals 14 residues. Per the germline V gene, CDR1 is KGHDR and CDR2 is SFDVKD. Cohort allocation depended upon clinical history that participants reported. Before being deemed recovered, Cohort 3 donors had two negative PCRs, clearance, or symptom resolution. The chain joins TRBV24-1 to TRBJ2-2, with TRBD1 as a possible D gene (5 bases). Material for sequencing was PBMCs or T cells enriched from blood (not recorded which). The receptor comes from a woman aged 25 to 39 who had recovered from COVID-19. DNA for the CDR3: TGTGCCACCAGTGGCCGCGACAGTACCGGGGAGCTGTTTTTT. This codes for CATSGRDSTGELFF.